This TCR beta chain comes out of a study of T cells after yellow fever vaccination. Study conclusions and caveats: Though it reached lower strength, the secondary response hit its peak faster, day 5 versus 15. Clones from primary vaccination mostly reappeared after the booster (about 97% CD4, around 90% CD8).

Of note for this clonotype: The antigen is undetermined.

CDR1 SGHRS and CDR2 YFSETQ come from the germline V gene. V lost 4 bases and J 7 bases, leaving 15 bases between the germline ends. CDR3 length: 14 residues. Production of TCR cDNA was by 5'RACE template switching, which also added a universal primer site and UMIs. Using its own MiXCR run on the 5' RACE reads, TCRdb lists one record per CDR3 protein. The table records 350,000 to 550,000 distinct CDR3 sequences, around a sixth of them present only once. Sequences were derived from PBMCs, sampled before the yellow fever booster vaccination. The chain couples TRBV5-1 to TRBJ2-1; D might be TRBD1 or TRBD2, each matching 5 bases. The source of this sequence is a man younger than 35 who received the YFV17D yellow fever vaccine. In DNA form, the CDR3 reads TGCGCCAGCAGCCGAGGGGAGTTGCCGAATGAGCAGTTCTTC. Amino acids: CASSRGELPNEQFF.